A single T cell receptor (beta chain) is shown here with its context. Its target antigen remains unknown. The input lacks base qualities; no much larger clone sits a single base away. The junction shows trimming of 3 bases on V and 2 bases on J, plus 6 bases between the germline ends. Spanning cysteine to phenylalanine, the CDR3 consists of 13 amino acids. Only the CDR3 region is kept as DNA, spanning 39 bases read in frame from base 1. CDR1 and CDR2 are drawn from the germline V gene: SGHNT, YENEEA. The time point label, read with the paper, signifies: week 11, during vaccination. Each vaccine dose was 300 ug of a 20-mer mutant IDH1 peptide in Montanide, given subcutaneously with topical imiquimod. All donors had newly diagnosed IDH1-mutant astrocytomas of WHO grade 3 or 4 that showed loss of nuclear ATRX. The samples were drawn from NOA16, a multicentre, single-arm, open-label phase I trial in Germany that tested a mutant IDH1 peptide vaccine in humans for the first time. Genomic DNA for TCRB sequencing was extracted from EDTA blood using the DNeasy Blood and Tissue Kit.

Library prep was done by the immunoSEQ multiplex PCR assay. Following the manufacturer's protocol, the hsTCRB Kit was used to amplify rearranged TCR beta chain sequences. TCRB libraries were sequenced on an Illumina MiSeq. Regarding the original processing steps: The proprietary platform of the kit vendor was used for demultiplexing, trimming and gene mapping. The clones in this table, taken by TCRdb from immuneACCESS, are in-frame only. Not every clone is retained; where verified, under half of the shortfall comes from an unresolved V gene, and the cause of the rest is unknown. That table is the source of V, J and clone size, and D and trimming were worked out from the DNA. The sample table holds 45,000 to 65,000 clones, of which about 91% were seen once. About 2.4% of the sample is taken by the ten largest. This sample was included in a study of a mutant IDH1 vaccine in newly diagnosed glioma (dated by TCRdb to the early 2020s). Regarding the complete study: Across visits V03 through V10, patients got a total of eight vaccinations, given in weeks 1, 3, 5, 7, 11, 15, 19 and 23. Of the 32 patients who were treated, approximately 62% were male and roughly 40% were female, and the mean age was around 41 years. Vaccination began 4-6 weeks after radiotherapy alone, or alongside temozolomide cycles in the chemotherapy-containing groups. Longitudinal TCRB deep sequencing was performed for about two dozen treated patients wherever samples were available for exploratory analyses. Before enrollment, patients had received standard therapy of radiotherapy alone, temozolomide alone, or radiochemotherapy with temozolomide; most received the combination. Peripheral blood was collected at six visits: V03 (baseline), V05, V07, V10, V12 and V13. General study outcomes and caveats: The authors noted that analyses of patient blood samples could not be reproduced because of sample limitations. Selection of PBMC samples for TCRB deep sequencing was based on availability. Immune responses induced by the vaccine were seen in more than 85% of patients across multiple MHC alleles. No apparent relationship was observed between pseudoprogression and alterations in the top peripheral T cell clonotypes detected by TCRB sequencing.

Recombination linked TRBV11-3 to TRBJ2-3; the D gene cannot be named for sure. The input for sequencing was PBMCs, taken from a glioma patient whose treatment included an IDH1 peptide vaccine. This TCR was sampled from a man in his forties or fifties with glioma. This receptor carries the CDR3 CASSFSHTDTQYF. The nucleotides read TGTGCCAGCAGCTTTTCCCACACAGATACGCAGTATTTT.